The rows below give T cell receptor beta chains drawn from one sample of a study of T cell repertoires in cytomegalovirus infection. TCRdb re-derived calls from the reads in MiXCR, one entry per CDR3 protein. The sample shows about 260,000 distinct CDR3 sequences, approximately 14% of them seen only once. Specimen: PBMCs. All receptors derive from a human donor in good health (CMV status not recorded). Some clones in this sample may be carry-over from other donors' samples. Both conserved end residues are part of each CDR3. The D gene is left open where the match is weak. Only some rows state a clone size, as once, few, many or a class for expanded clones.

v_gene: TRBV20-1; abundance: .; j_gene: TRBJ1-1; len: 11; d_gene: .; CDR3aa: CSAWTGEKAFF; CDR3nt: TGCAGTGCTTGGACCGGGGAGAAAGCTTTCTTT
v_gene: TRBV20-1; abundance: .; j_gene: TRBJ1-1; len: 12; d_gene: .; CDR3aa: CSVVDRRAEAFF; CDR3nt: TGCAGTGTCGTTGACAGACGGGCTGAAGCTTTCTTT
v_gene: TRBV7-8; abundance: many; j_gene: TRBJ2-1; len: 20; d_gene: TRBD2; CDR3aa: CASSPQLVAGEIPYYNEQFF; CDR3nt: TGTGCCAGCAGCCCCCAACTGGTAGCGGGAGAAATCCCTTACTACAATGAGCAGTTCTTC
v_gene: TRBV5-1; abundance: few; j_gene: TRBJ2-1; len: 14; d_gene: TRBD1; CDR3aa: CASSPTGGRNEQFF; CDR3nt: TGCGCCAGCAGCCCAACAGGGGGCCGCAATGAGCAGTTCTTC
v_gene: TRBV7-8; abundance: many; j_gene: TRBJ2-5; len: 17; d_gene: TRBD2; CDR3aa: CASQGLAGAGGGETQYF; CDR3nt: TGTGCCAGTCAAGGACTAGCGGGGGCGGGGGGCGGGGAGACCCAGTACTTC
v_gene: TRBV29-1; abundance: few; j_gene: TRBJ1-2; len: 13; d_gene: TRBD1; CDR3aa: CSVDRGKIDGYTF; CDR3nt: TGCAGCGTTGACAGGGGGAAAATCGATGGCTACACCTTC
v_gene: TRBV15; abundance: .; j_gene: TRBJ2-2; len: 17; d_gene: .; CDR3aa: CATSRVRGQGNTGELFF; CDR3nt: TGTGCCACCAGCAGAGTTCGGGGACAAGGGAACACCGGGGAGCTGTTTTTT
v_gene: TRBV5-5; abundance: many; j_gene: TRBJ2-1; len: 14; d_gene: .; CDR3aa: CASSLVGDYNEQFF; CDR3nt: TGTGCCAGCAGCTTGGTCGGGGATTACAATGAGCAGTTCTTC
v_gene: TRBV7-2; abundance: .; j_gene: TRBJ2-7; len: 11; d_gene: .; CDR3aa: CACSLGDEQYF; CDR3nt: TGTGCCTGCAGCTTGGGGGACGAGCAGTACTTC
v_gene: TRBV29-1; abundance: .; j_gene: TRBJ1-6; len: 13; d_gene: .; CDR3aa: CSVAQGSNSPLHF; CDR3nt: TGCAGCGTTGCCCAGGGTAGCAATTCACCCCTCCACTTT
v_gene: TRBV7-2; abundance: many; j_gene: TRBJ1-1; len: 15; d_gene: TRBD1; CDR3aa: CASSLPTGKKAEAFF; CDR3nt: TGTGCCAGCAGTCTTCCGACAGGGAAGAAGGCTGAAGCTTTCTTT
v_gene: TRBV6-1; abundance: .; j_gene: TRBJ1-2; len: 13; d_gene: .; CDR3aa: CASRNQDNYGYTF; CDR3nt: TGTGCCAGCAGGAACCAGGATAACTATGGCTACACCTTC
v_gene: TRBV7-9; abundance: .; j_gene: TRBJ1-1; len: 13; d_gene: .; CDR3aa: CASSLPRGTEAFF; CDR3nt: TGTGCCAGCAGCCTTCCGCGGGGGACTGAAGCTTTCTTT
v_gene: TRBV7-7; abundance: many; j_gene: TRBJ2-2; len: 16; d_gene: .; CDR3aa: CASSFEEGGNTGELFF; CDR3nt: TGTGCCAGCAGCTTTGAGGAGGGGGGGAACACCGGGGAGCTGTTTTTT
v_gene: TRBV7-2; abundance: many; j_gene: TRBJ2-2; len: 14; d_gene: TRBD1; CDR3aa: CASSVQGAPGELFF; CDR3nt: TGTGCCAGCAGCGTACAGGGGGCCCCCGGGGAGCTGTTTTTT
v_gene: TRBV7-2; abundance: few; j_gene: TRBJ1-5; len: 15; d_gene: TRBD1; CDR3aa: CASSLWGQGTQPQHF; CDR3nt: TGTGCCAGCAGCTTGTGGGGACAGGGAACTCAGCCCCAGCATTTT
v_gene: TRBV7-2; abundance: many; j_gene: TRBJ2-7; len: 13; d_gene: TRBD2; CDR3aa: CASSPGGGWEQYF; CDR3nt: TGTGCCAGCAGCCCGGGGGGGGGATGGGAGCAGTACTTC
v_gene: TRBV12-3/TRBV12-4; abundance: many; j_gene: TRBJ1-3; len: 14; d_gene: .; CDR3aa: CASSAQGSGNTIYF; CDR3nt: TGTGCCAGCAGTGCCCAGGGGTCTGGAAACACCATATATTTT
v_gene: TRBV28; abundance: .; j_gene: TRBJ1-4; len: 12; d_gene: .; CDR3aa: CASCLTVEKLFF; CDR3nt: TGTGCCAGCTGTTTAACAGTTGAAAAACTGTTTTTT
v_gene: TRBV28; abundance: many; j_gene: TRBJ2-7; len: 16; d_gene: TRBD2; CDR3aa: CASSFERTSGAYEQYF; CDR3nt: TGTGCCAGCAGCTTTGAAAGGACTAGCGGGGCCTACGAGCAGTACTTC
v_gene: TRBV28; abundance: few; j_gene: TRBJ2-1; len: 14; d_gene: .; CDR3aa: CASTRASAGNEQFF; CDR3nt: TGTGCCAGCACCAGGGCCTCGGCGGGGAATGAGCAGTTCTTC
v_gene: TRBV25-1; abundance: .; j_gene: TRBJ2-3; len: 15; d_gene: .; CDR3aa: CASSEFGVSTDTQYF; CDR3nt: TGTGCCAGCAGTGAATTCGGCGTTAGCACAGATACGCAGTATTTT
v_gene: TRBV5-4; abundance: .; j_gene: TRBJ2-1; len: 12; d_gene: .; CDR3aa: CASTRTGEEQFF; CDR3nt: TGTGCCAGCACCAGAACGGGGGAGGAGCAGTTCTTC
v_gene: TRBV6-2/TRBV6-3; abundance: few; j_gene: TRBJ1-5; len: 15; d_gene: .; CDR3aa: CASRPRGRGDQPQHF; CDR3nt: TGTGCCAGCAGGCCTCGGGGGAGGGGTGATCAGCCCCAGCATTTT
v_gene: TRBV20-1; abundance: .; j_gene: TRBJ2-2; len: 13; d_gene: .; CDR3aa: CSTPRENTGELFF; CDR3nt: TGCAGTACTCCACGGGAGAACACCGGGGAGCTGTTTTTT
v_gene: TRBV7-2; abundance: many; j_gene: TRBJ2-5; len: 14; d_gene: .; CDR3aa: CASSSRDTRETQYF; CDR3nt: TGTGCCAGCAGCTCCCGGGACACACGGGAGACCCAGTACTTC
v_gene: TRBV20-1; abundance: many; j_gene: TRBJ2-5; len: 17; d_gene: TRBD2; CDR3aa: CSATGTSGGTPRATQYF; CDR3nt: TGCAGTGCTACTGGGACTAGCGGGGGGACGCCTCGGGCGACCCAGTACTTC
v_gene: TRBV11-3; abundance: few; j_gene: TRBJ2-1; len: 15; d_gene: .; CDR3aa: CASSVGQSSYNEQFF; CDR3nt: TGTGCCAGCAGCGTGGGACAAAGCTCCTACAATGAGCAGTTCTTC
v_gene: TRBV20-1; abundance: .; j_gene: TRBJ1-4; len: 13; d_gene: TRBD1; CDR3aa: CSAPGTGHEKLFF; CDR3nt: TGCAGTGCTCCCGGGACAGGGCATGAAAAACTGTTTTTT
v_gene: TRBV4-2; abundance: .; j_gene: TRBJ1-1; len: 18; d_gene: .; CDR3aa: CASSQDRASGQLYTEAFF; CDR3nt: TGTGCCAGCAGCCAAGATAGGGCCAGCGGTCAGCTTTACACTGAAGCTTTCTTT
v_gene: TRBV4-3; abundance: .; j_gene: TRBJ2-6; len: 16; d_gene: .; CDR3aa: CASSQVAVSGANVLTF; CDR3nt: TGCGCCAGCAGCCAAGTTGCGGTCTCTGGGGCCAACGTCCTGACTTTC
v_gene: TRBV2; abundance: .; j_gene: TRBJ1-3; len: 14; d_gene: .; CDR3aa: CASSNREKGNTIYF; CDR3nt: TGTGCCAGCAGCAACAGGGAAAAAGGAAACACCATATATTTT
v_gene: TRBV3-1; abundance: few; j_gene: TRBJ1-2; len: 13; d_gene: .; CDR3aa: CASSQVRLEGYTF; CDR3nt: TGTGCCAGCAGCCAAGTTCGACTGGAAGGCTACACCTTC
v_gene: TRBV6-1; abundance: many; j_gene: TRBJ1-6; len: 15; d_gene: .; CDR3aa: CASSEADAQGSPLHF; CDR3nt: TGTGCCAGCAGTGAAGCGGACGCCCAGGGCTCACCCCTCCACTTT
v_gene: TRBV7-2; abundance: many; j_gene: TRBJ1-5; len: 15; d_gene: .; CDR3aa: CASSLVQGFNQPQHF; CDR3nt: TGTGCCAGCAGCTTAGTTCAGGGGTTCAATCAGCCCCAGCATTTT
v_gene: TRBV20-1; abundance: .; j_gene: TRBJ2-2; len: 15; d_gene: .; CDR3aa: CSARDRLANTGELFF; CDR3nt: TGCAGTGCTAGAGATCGGCTAGCAAACACCGGGGAGCTGTTTTTT
v_gene: TRBV9; abundance: few; j_gene: TRBJ2-3; len: 14; d_gene: TRBD2; CDR3aa: CASSGGGPSNTQYF; CDR3nt: TGTGCCAGCAGCGGCGGGGGACCGTCTAATACGCAGTATTTT
v_gene: TRBV10-3; abundance: many; j_gene: TRBJ2-5; len: 17; d_gene: TRBD2; CDR3aa: CAISEGRPGTTQETQYF; CDR3nt: TGTGCCATCAGTGAGGGACGACCGGGGACTACACAAGAGACCCAGTACTTC
v_gene: TRBV14; abundance: many; j_gene: TRBJ1-2; len: 14; d_gene: .; CDR3aa: CASSQDLTGNGYTF; CDR3nt: TGTGCCAGCAGCCAAGACCTTACAGGGAATGGCTACACCTTC
v_gene: TRBV7-3; abundance: many; j_gene: TRBJ2-3; len: 13; d_gene: .; CDR3aa: CASSLLGPDTQYF; CDR3nt: TGTGCCAGCAGCTTACTAGGCCCAGATACGCAGTATTTT
v_gene: TRBV7-6; abundance: few; j_gene: TRBJ2-7; len: 15; d_gene: TRBD1; CDR3aa: CASSLGDRGRDEQYF; CDR3nt: TGTGCCAGCAGCTTAGGGGACAGGGGCCGGGACGAGCAGTACTTC
v_gene: TRBV13; abundance: few; j_gene: TRBJ2-1; len: 15; d_gene: .; CDR3aa: CASSTGRGAYNEQFF; CDR3nt: TGTGCCAGCAGCACCGGTCGGGGCGCCTACAATGAGCAGTTCTTC
v_gene: TRBV24-1; abundance: few; j_gene: TRBJ1-1; len: 12; d_gene: .; CDR3aa: CATAQEDTEAFF; CDR3nt: TGTGCCACCGCCCAGGAGGACACTGAAGCTTTCTTT
v_gene: TRBV2; abundance: many; j_gene: TRBJ1-5; len: 14; d_gene: .; CDR3aa: CASRRGGVNQPQHF; CDR3nt: TGTGCCAGCCGCCGTGGGGGCGTCAATCAGCCCCAGCATTTT
v_gene: TRBV10-2; abundance: .; j_gene: TRBJ2-7; len: 14; d_gene: TRBD2; CDR3aa: CASGTSGGGYEQYF; CDR3nt: TGCGCCAGCGGGACTAGCGGGGGGGGGTACGAGCAGTACTTC
v_gene: TRBV5-6; abundance: many; j_gene: TRBJ2-2; len: 16; d_gene: TRBD2; CDR3aa: CASSLERGANTGELFF; CDR3nt: TGTGCCAGCAGCTTGGAGCGGGGGGCGAACACCGGGGAGCTGTTTTTT
v_gene: TRBV5-6; abundance: many; j_gene: TRBJ2-7; len: 13; d_gene: .; CDR3aa: CASSFGGFGEQYF; CDR3nt: TGTGCCAGCAGCTTCGGCGGGTTCGGAGAGCAGTACTTC
v_gene: TRBV25-1; abundance: many; j_gene: TRBJ2-1; len: 11; d_gene: .; CDR3aa: CASRISTEQFF; CDR3nt: TGTGCCAGCCGGATCTCCACTGAGCAGTTCTTC
v_gene: TRBV20-1; abundance: .; j_gene: TRBJ2-7; len: 13; d_gene: .; CDR3aa: CSARDQGRYEQYF; CDR3nt: TGCAGTGCTAGAGATCAGGGTCGCTACGAGCAGTACTTC
v_gene: TRBV7-2; abundance: many; j_gene: TRBJ2-1; len: 14; d_gene: TRBD2; CDR3aa: CASSRGLAGAEQFF; CDR3nt: TGTGCCAGCAGCAGGGGACTAGCGGGAGCTGAGCAGTTCTTC
v_gene: TRBV18; abundance: few; j_gene: TRBJ2-3; len: 18; d_gene: .; CDR3aa: CASSPQSFSKLREDTQYF; CDR3nt: TGTGCCAGCTCACCACAGTCCTTCTCCAAACTTCGAGAGGATACGCAGTATTTT
v_gene: TRBV7-2; abundance: .; j_gene: TRBJ1-1; len: 14; d_gene: .; CDR3aa: CASSLAVAGTEAFF; CDR3nt: TGTGCCAGCAGCTTAGCGGTGGCTGGCACTGAAGCTTTCTTT
v_gene: TRBV7-9; abundance: many; j_gene: TRBJ2-5; len: 14; d_gene: .; CDR3aa: CASSLFSDQETQYF; CDR3nt: TGTGCCAGCAGCTTATTTTCGGACCAAGAGACCCAGTACTTC
v_gene: TRBV6-5; abundance: once; j_gene: TRBJ2-1; len: 14; d_gene: TRBD2; CDR3aa: CASSLAALYNEQFF; CDR3nt: TGTGCCAGCAGTCTAGCGGCCCTATACAATGAGCAGTTCTTC
v_gene: TRBV5-1; abundance: .; j_gene: TRBJ2-7; len: 13; d_gene: .; CDR3aa: CASSLGGTNEQYF; CDR3nt: TGCGCCAGCAGCTTGGGGGGCACGAACGAGCAGTACTTC
v_gene: TRBV7-8; abundance: many; j_gene: TRBJ2-1; len: 16; d_gene: TRBD1; CDR3aa: CASSTRQGMGYNEQFF; CDR3nt: TGTGCCAGCAGCACGCGACAGGGAATGGGGTACAATGAGCAGTTCTTC
v_gene: TRBV20-1; abundance: many; j_gene: TRBJ2-3; len: 16; d_gene: TRBD2; CDR3aa: CSAEGGTSGAGDTQYF; CDR3nt: TGCAGTGCCGAAGGAGGGACTAGTGGGGCGGGAGATACGCAGTATTTT
v_gene: TRBV2; abundance: .; j_gene: TRBJ2-7; len: 13; d_gene: .; CDR3aa: CASSGRPSYEQYF; CDR3nt: TGTGCCAGCAGTGGACGCCCTTCCTACGAGCAGTACTTC